Presented here are 16 T cell receptor beta chains from one specimen sequenced in a study of blood T cell repertoires in COVID-19. Produced via immunoSEQ multiplex PCR; TCRdb's table is partial and in-frame only. This table has 250,000 to 350,000 clones, 80% to 90% appearing once. Sequenced material: PBMCs or T cells enriched from blood (not recorded which). Receptor source: a woman under 30 who had recovered from COVID-19.

The chain employs TRBV5-1 and TRBJ2-1; 9 bases match TRBD1. Germline-derived CDR1 and CDR2 are SGHRS and YFSETQ. Germline trimming cut 6 bases from V and 8 bases from J; bases unmatched to any gene: 12. The CDR3 runs 15 residues. The CDR3 reads CASIDGTGSYDEQFF. CDR3 coding DNA: TGCGCCAGCATTGATGGGACAGGGAGTTATGATGAGCAGTTCTTC.

This chain uses TRBV14 with TRBJ2-3, with D unclear. CDR1 and CDR2 from the germline V gene are SGHDN and FVKESK. The CDR3 spans 13 residues. Trimming removed 4 bases at V and 6 bases at J, with 11 bases between. CDR3 sequence (DNA): TGTGCCAGCAGCCGCGCTGAAGATGATACGCAGTATTTT. Its translation is CASSRAEDDTQYF.

This CDR3 reads CASSQTPSTSGGLPSSYEQYF. Written as DNA, the CDR3 is TGTGCCAGCAGCCAAACCCCATCGACTAGCGGGGGTCTTCCGAGCTCCTACGAGCAGTACTTC. The chain links TRBV4-2 to TRBJ2-7, with 12 positions matching TRBD2. CDR3 length: 21 residues. With V trimmed by 2 bases and J by 0 bases, 17 bases remained unmatched. Per the germline V gene, CDR1 is LGHNA and CDR2 is YNFKEQ.

J is TRBJ2-1 and V is TRBV3-1 (or the pseudogene TRBV3-2), with 9 positions matching TRBD2. Unmatched junction bases numbered 19, after V lost 4 bases and J lost 3 bases. The CDR3 is made up of 20 amino acids. Germline V gene data show CDR1 as LGHDT and CDR2 as YNNKEL (reference sequence). CDR3 DNA sequence: TGTGCCAGCAGCCCAAGGGGGGGAGCGGGAGGCGCCAGCGGCTACAATGAGCAGTTCTTC. Protein product: CASSPRGGAGGASGYNEQFF.

This clone was counted a single time. The rearrangement links TRBV5-6 to TRBJ2-7; 9 positions agree with TRBD1. Per the germline V gene, CDR1 is SGHDT and CDR2 is YYEEEE. The CDR3 is 16 residues long. V gave up 1 base and J gave up 2 bases; unmatched junction bases: 7. The CDR3 DNA reads as TGTGCCAGCAGCTTGCTGGGACAGGGACGGGCCTACGAGCAGTACTTC. The encoded protein is CASSLLGQGRAYEQYF. Full variable domain (remainder filled in from reference TRBV5-6 and TRBJ2-7): DAGVTQSPTHLIKTRGQQVTLRCSPKSGHDTVSWYQQALGQGPQFIFQYYEEEERQRGNFPDRFSGHQFPNYSSELNVNALLLGDSALYLCASSLLGQGRAYEQYFGPGTRLTVT.

The rearrangement links TRBV7-3 to TRBJ2-5, with 8 bases fitting TRBD2. Trimming cost V 4 bases and J 5 bases; bases outside gene matches: 9. This CDR3 region has 15 residues. Germline CDR1 and CDR2: SGHTA and FQGTGA. The CDR3 DNA is TGTGCCAGCAGCTCTTTAGCGGGGACCGGGGAGACCCAGTACTTC. It translates to CASSSLAGTGETQYF.

Here the CDR3 DNA reads TGTGCCAGCAGCAGGGAGGACACCGGGGAGCTGTTTTTT. It yields the protein CASSREDTGELFF. The V call is TRBV2, the J call TRBJ2-2, with D perhaps TRBD2 (6 bases). Trimming stripped 6 bases from V and 3 bases from J, with 8 bases between. The CDR3 is made up of 13 amino acids. Germline V gene sequence: CDR1 SNHLY, CDR2 FYNNEI.

The genes are TRBV28 and TRBJ2-7; TRBD2 agrees at 8 bases. There are 16 residues in the CDR3. Germline CDR1 and CDR2: MDHEN and SYDVKM. Losses at the gene ends were 6 bases for V and 2 bases for J; bases not matched to a gene: 12. The chain's CDR3 is CASSRRGGRPTYEQYF. The DNA of the CDR3 is TGTGCCAGCAGCCGCCGCGGCGGGAGGCCGACCTACGAGCAGTACTTC. Filled out from reference TRBV28 and TRBJ2-7, the complete variable domain reads DVKVTQSSRYLVKRTGEKVFLECVQDMDHENMFWYRQDPGLGLRLIYFSYDVKMKEKGDIPEGYSVSREKKERFSLILESASTNQTSMYLCASSRRGGRPTYEQYFGPGTRLTVT.

This clone has only a few counts. This chain uses TRBV30 with TRBJ1-2; D unclear. This CDR3 is built from 11 residues. Germline lookup yields CDR1 GTSNPN and CDR2 SVGIG (reference sequence). Trimming removed 5 bases at V and 8 bases at J, with 12 bases between. The CDR3 bases are TGTGCCTGGTCGGAGGATAGGGGCTACACCTTC. Its translation is CAWSEDRGYTF.

The chain links TRBV19 to TRBJ1-2; D uncertain. CDR3 length: 14 residues. CDR1 and CDR2 (germline): LNHDA, SQIVND (reference sequence). V was shortened by 3 bases and J by 2 bases, with 10 bases between the two germline ends. The CDR3: CASSIFGRNYGYTF. CDR3 in DNA: TGTGCCAGTAGTATCTTTGGGCGCAACTATGGCTACACCTTC.

CDR3 region: CASSPGNWKNGYTF. In DNA, the CDR3 is TGTGCCAGCAGTCCAGGGAATTGGAAAAATGGCTACACCTTC. This rearrangement joins TRBV6-5 to TRBJ1-2, with D perhaps matching TRBD1 (5 bases). This CDR3 region has 14 residues. The germline gives CDR1 MNHEY, CDR2 SVGAGI. The V and J ends lost 5 bases and 6 bases respectively, with 16 bases between them.

The chain combines TRBV7-3 with TRBJ1-3; D unresolved. The CDR3 covers 12 residues. The V end was cut by 2 bases, the J end by 8 bases, with 7 bases between. The germline gives CDR1 SGHTA, CDR2 FQGTGA. DNA of the CDR3: TGTGCCAGCAGCTTACAGGTATACACCATATATTTT. Translation gives CASSLQVYTIYF.

This clone appeared once. The chain is built from TRBV28 and TRBJ1-3; no firm D call. There are 14 residues in the CDR3. V gave up 9 bases and J gave up 7 bases, with 19 bases separating them. From germline, CDR1 is MDHEN and CDR2 SYDVKM. Here the CDR3 DNA reads TGTGCCAGTCGTATCGGTACAGCGGGGAACACCATATATTTT. Its protein product is CASRIGTAGNTIYF.

This sequence joins TRBV28 and TRBJ1-5, with TRBD1 as a possible D gene (5 bases). CDR1 is MDHEN and CDR2 is SYDVKM in the germline V gene. This CDR3 has 13 amino acids. V lost 5 bases to trimming and J lost 9 bases, with 14 bases between them. Here the CDR3 reads CASSIGGVRPQHF. CDR3 DNA sequence: TGTGCCAGCAGTATAGGAGGGGTCAGGCCCCAGCATTTT.

About this clone: The sample contains more than one DNA sequence encoding this CDR3. The V and J genes are TRBV4-1 and TRBJ1-2; D not resolved. The V gene's germline CDR1 is MGHRA and CDR2 YSYEKL. Trimming removed 0 bases from V and 0 bases from J, with 8 bases in between. This CDR3 contains 15 residues. The CDR3 loop is CASSQDPAANYGYTF. CDR3 bases: TGCGCCAGCAGCCAAGATCCGGCGGCTAACTATGGCTACACCTTC.

The chain couples TRBV3-1 (or the pseudogene TRBV3-2) to TRBJ1-2; D perhaps matches TRBD1 (5 bases). Trimming stripped 3 bases from V and 4 bases from J, with 9 bases between. The germline V gene encodes CDR1 LGHDT and CDR2 YNNKEL (reference sequence). The CDR3 runs to 13 residues. The CDR3 spells CASSQSDSYGYTF. CDR3 bases: TGTGCCAGCAGCCAGTCCGACAGCTATGGCTACACCTTC.